Following are 6 T cell receptor beta chains from one sample sequenced in a study of low-dose radiotherapy and immunotherapy resistance in tumors. Primers targeting TRAV and TRBV primed first-strand cDNA, covering alpha and beta chains. The PCR that amplified TCRs ran for 15 to 25 cycles, relying on a constant-region primer and a V-primer adapter. MiXCR was run by TCRdb on the reads, yielding one entry per CDR3 protein. This table holds about 82,000 distinct CDR3 sequences, approximately 19% found once. Time point: before trial treatment. The sample was PBMCs, taken before treatment. The source of these receptors is a male donor with prostate cancer.

This clonotype was recorded at least ten times. This rearrangement joins TRBV20-1 to TRBJ1-2; D is possibly TRBD1 (5 bases). The CDR3 loop spans 12 amino acids. In germline, CDR1 is DFQATT, CDR2 SNEGSKA (reference sequence). The DNA for the CDR3 is TGCAACCTCGACAGACCCAACTATGGCTACACCTTC. Translation: CNLDRPNYGYTF.

J is TRBJ2-7 and V is TRBV11-1; D remains ambiguous. Trimming took off 5 bases at V and 3 bases at J, with 17 bases between the two ends. The CDR3 spans 15 residues. Germline V lookup: CDR1 SGHAT, CDR2 FQDESV (reference sequence). The CDR3 region is CASSPDGVSDYEQYF. The CDR3 region has the DNA TGTGCCAGCAGCCCCGACGGCGTCTCGGACTACGAGCAGTACTTC.

Notes on this clonotype: A read error is likely, as this CDR3 ends without the conserved phenylalanine or tryptophan. This chain uses TRBV12-3 or TRBV12-4 with TRBJ2-7; D uncertain. This CDR3 comprises 14 residues. Trimming removed 0 bases from V and 3 bases from J, with 9 bases in between. Here the CDR3 reads CASSLASGIYEQYL. The DNA for the CDR3 is TGTGCCAGCAGTTTAGCTTCAGGTATCTACGAGCAGTACTTA.

This clonotype was seen many times. The chain uses TRBV10-3 and TRBJ2-7, with 11 bases identical to TRBD2. Losses at the gene ends were 4 bases for V and 5 bases for J; bases not matched to a gene: 4. The CDR3 contains 14 residues. Germline CDR1 ENHRY, CDR2 SYGVKD. CDR3 sequence: CAISGLAGSDEQYF. The CDR3 DNA follows: TGTGCCATCAGTGGACTAGCGGGGTCGGACGAGCAGTACTTC.

This clonotype occurred many times. The chain uses TRBV7-9 and TRBJ2-1; TRBD2 matches at 10 bases. CDR1 and CDR2 from the germline V gene are SEHNR and FQNEAQ (reference sequence). V shed 0 bases and J 7 bases; nucleotides not matched to a gene: 6. This CDR3 has 16 residues. CDR3 amino acids: CASSLAALAGSNEQFF. CDR3 sequence (DNA): TGTGCCAGCAGCTTAGCAGCACTAGCGGGAAGTAATGAGCAGTTCTTC.

This clonotype was seen repeatedly, ten times or more. The chain is built from TRBV10-3 and TRBJ2-3; 8 nucleotides align to TRBD1. CDR3 length: 22 amino acids. Per the germline V gene, CDR1 is ENHRY and CDR2 is SYGVKD. The ends lost 3 bases at V and 2 bases at J; junction bases unmatched: 25. The CDR3 is CAISDVPRGGQGRVLYTDTQYF. The CDR3 coding sequence is TGTGCCATCAGTGACGTGCCTCGGGGTGGACAGGGTAGGGTTCTTTACACAGATACGCAGTATTTT.